This T cell receptor beta chain was recorded in a study of regulatory T cells in long-lasting Graves disease. This clonotype has at least ten counts. This CDR3 contains 14 residues. The germline V gene has CDR1 SGHRS and CDR2 YFSETQ. V lost 0 bases to trimming and J lost 5 bases, with 9 bases between them. Time point given: newly diagnosed GD, antithyroid drugs for less than 3 months. Isolated PBMC RNA provided the starting material for the TCR library. Arm-PCR of CDR3 regions and iRepertoire HTBI primers were the basis on which TCR beta libraries were built. TCRdb itself ran the multiplex PCR reads through MiXCR, one entry per CDR3 protein. The table includes roughly 420,000 distinct CDR3 sequences, roughly 15% detected once. The same data also contributed to another study, on T cells in Graves' hyperthyroidism and ophthalmopathy. As that report states: Patients showing uncontrolled infection, other autoimmune disease, pregnancy or lactation were ineligible. HTBI primers drove first-round RT-PCR of the TCR CDR3.

V is TRBV5-1 and J is TRBJ2-1, with D tentatively TRBD2 (6 bases). This receptor was taken from a woman aged 50 to 60 with Graves disease. Sequenced material: peripheral blood mononuclear cells (PBMCs), taken at new diagnosis, from a patient treated with antithyroid drugs. The CDR3 region is CASSLAGVHNEQFF. In nucleotides, the CDR3 is TGCGCCAGCAGCTTGGCGGGGGTTCACAATGAGCAGTTCTTC.